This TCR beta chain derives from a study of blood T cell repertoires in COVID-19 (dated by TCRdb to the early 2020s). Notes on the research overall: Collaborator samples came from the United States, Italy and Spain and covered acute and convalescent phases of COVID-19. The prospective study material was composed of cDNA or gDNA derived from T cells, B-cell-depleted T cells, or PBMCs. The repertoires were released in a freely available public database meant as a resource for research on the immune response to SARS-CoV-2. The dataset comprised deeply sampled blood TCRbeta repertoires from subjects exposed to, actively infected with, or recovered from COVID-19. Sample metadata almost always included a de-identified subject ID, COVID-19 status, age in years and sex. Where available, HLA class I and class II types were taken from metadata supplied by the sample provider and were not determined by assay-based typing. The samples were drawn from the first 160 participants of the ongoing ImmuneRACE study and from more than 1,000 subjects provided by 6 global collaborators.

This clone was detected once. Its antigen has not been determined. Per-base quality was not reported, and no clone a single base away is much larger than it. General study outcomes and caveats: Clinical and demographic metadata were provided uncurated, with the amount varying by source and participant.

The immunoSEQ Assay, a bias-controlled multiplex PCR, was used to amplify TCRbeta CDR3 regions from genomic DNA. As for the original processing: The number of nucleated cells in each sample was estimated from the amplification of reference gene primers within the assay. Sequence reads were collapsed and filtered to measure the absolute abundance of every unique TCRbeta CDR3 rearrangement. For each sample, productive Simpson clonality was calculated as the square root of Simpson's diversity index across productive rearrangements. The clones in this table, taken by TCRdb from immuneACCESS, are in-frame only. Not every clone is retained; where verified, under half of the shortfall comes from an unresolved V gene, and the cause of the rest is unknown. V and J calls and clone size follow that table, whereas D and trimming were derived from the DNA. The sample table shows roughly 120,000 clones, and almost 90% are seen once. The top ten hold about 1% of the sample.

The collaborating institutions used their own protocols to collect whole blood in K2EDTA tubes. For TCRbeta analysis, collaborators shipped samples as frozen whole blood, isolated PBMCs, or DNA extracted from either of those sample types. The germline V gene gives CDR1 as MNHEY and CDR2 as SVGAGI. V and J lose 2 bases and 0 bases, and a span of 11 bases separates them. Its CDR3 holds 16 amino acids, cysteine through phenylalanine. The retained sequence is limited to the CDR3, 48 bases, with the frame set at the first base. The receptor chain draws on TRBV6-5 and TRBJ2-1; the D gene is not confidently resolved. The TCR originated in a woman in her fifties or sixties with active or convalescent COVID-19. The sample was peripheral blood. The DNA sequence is TGTGCCAGCAGTTACAGGAAAGCGCCCTCCTACAATGAGCAGTTCTTC. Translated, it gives CASSYRKAPSYNEQFF.